The T cell receptor (beta chain) described here comes from a study of cytomegalovirus exposure and HLA in healthy donors. As for the study in general: It was reported in a later analysis that the same platform had been used for the roughly 130 validation repertoires as for the approximately 700 first-cohort repertoires.

TCRdb's copy holds only in-frame clones and misses some; the assay was immunoSEQ multiplex PCR. The sample has hundreds of thousands of clones, 86% seen once. Remarks on this clone: No antigen is known for it.

V gave up 1 base and J gave up 5 bases, with 4 bases separating them. The V gene's germline CDR1 is SGHAT and CDR2 FQNNGV. The CDR3 runs to 12 residues. General study results and limits: Confirmation in vitro established that a few CMV-associated chains were specific for CMV antigens. In the roughly 120 validation repertoires, about 94% of cluster scores exceeded 0, per a later analysis. Most observed TCR sequences were rare, whereas some public TCRs were detected in many donors.

The receptor comes from a woman aged 18-35 years in good health and CMV-seronegative. The chain employs TRBV11-2 and TRBJ2-3, with D uncertain. The sequenced sample was PBMCs. The CDR3 DNA sequence: TGTGCCAGCAGCTTAGTCAAAGATACGCAGTATTTT. This translates into CASSLVKDTQYF.